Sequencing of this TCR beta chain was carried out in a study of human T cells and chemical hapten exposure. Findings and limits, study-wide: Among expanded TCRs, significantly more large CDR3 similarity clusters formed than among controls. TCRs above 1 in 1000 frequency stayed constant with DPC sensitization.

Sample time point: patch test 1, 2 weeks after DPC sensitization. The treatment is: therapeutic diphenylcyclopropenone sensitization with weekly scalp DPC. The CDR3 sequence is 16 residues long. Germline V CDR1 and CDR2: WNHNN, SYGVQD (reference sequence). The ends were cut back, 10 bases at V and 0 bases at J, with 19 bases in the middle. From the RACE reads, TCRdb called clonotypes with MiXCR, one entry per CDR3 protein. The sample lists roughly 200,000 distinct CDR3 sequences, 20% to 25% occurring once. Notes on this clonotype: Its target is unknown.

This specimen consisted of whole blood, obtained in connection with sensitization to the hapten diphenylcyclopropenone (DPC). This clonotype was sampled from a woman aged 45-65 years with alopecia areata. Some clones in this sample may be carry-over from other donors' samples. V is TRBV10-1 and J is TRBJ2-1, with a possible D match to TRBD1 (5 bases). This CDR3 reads CANPELQGSSYNEQFF. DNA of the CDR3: TGCGCCAACCCAGAGCTCCAGGGCAGCTCCTACAATGAGCAGTTCTTC.